The sequence of this T cell receptor beta chain was determined in a study of cytomegalovirus exposure and HLA in healthy donors. At the level of the study: Of around 410 genotyped donors, about 81% grouped in the Caucasian-associated ancestry cluster.

Study findings and constraints: Upon later analysis, HLA-associated TCR beta chains proved more clonally expanded than other, equally common chains. For cytomegalovirus status, the classifier reportedly gave diagnoses with high specificity and sensitivity. An analysis done earlier found most TCR beta V segments productive about 87% or about 30% of the time.

Notes on this clone: Its antigen remains unidentified.

This CDR3 is built from 14 residues. V was cut by 2 bases and J by 1 base, with 6 bases left in between. CDR1 is KGHSH and CDR2 is LQKENI in the germline V gene. 13 Jbeta primers and 60 Vbeta primers were used for the PCR. Produced via immunoSEQ multiplex PCR; TCRdb's table is partial and in-frame only. The data contain approximately 130,000 clones, about 85% of them singletons. Specimen: PBMCs. This clonotype was obtained from a boy younger than 18 in good health and CMV-seronegative. The rearrangement links TRBV18 to TRBJ2-1, with D possibly matching TRBD1 (5 bases). CDR3 sequence: CASSPDRSYNEQFF. In DNA form, the CDR3 reads TGTGCCAGCTCACCAGACAGATCCTACAATGAGCAGTTCTTC.